These 19 T cell receptor beta chains originate from one sample sequenced in a study of T cells and Merkel cell carcinoma outcomes. The method was immunoSEQ multiplex PCR; TCRdb's version includes in-frame clones alone and lacks a portion of them. The sample has about 6,000 clones, 77% seen once. Sequencing was performed on tumor tissue from Merkel cell carcinoma. These receptors were collected from a human donor with Merkel cell carcinoma.

The gene calls are TRBV15 and TRBJ2-2; no clear D. Germline V lookup: CDR1 LNHNV, CDR2 YYDKDF (reference sequence). V gave up 3 bases and J gave up 0 bases, with 8 bases separating them. The CDR3 has 15 residues. CDR3 coding DNA: TGTGCCACCAGCAGTGGGGAAACGAACACCGGGGAGCTGTTTTTT. Its translation: CATSSGETNTGELFF.

Points on this clone: At one boundary the junction diverges from the germline segment, which might be a read error. This sequence joins TRBV7-9 and TRBJ2-7; perhaps D is TRBD1 or TRBD2 (5 bases each). This CDR3 region has 13 residues. The germline gives CDR1 SEHNR, CDR2 FQNEAQ (reference sequence). Here the CDR3 reads CTSSSWGNREQYF. For the CDR3, the DNA is TGTACCAGCAGCTCTTGGGGGAACAGGGAGCAGTACTTC.

V is TRBV28 and J is TRBJ1-2, with TRBD1 matching over 10 bases. Germline lookup yields CDR1 MDHEN and CDR2 SYDVKM. The CDR3 spans 14 residues. With 6 bases clipped from V and 4 bases from J, the junction kept 5 bases outside the gene matches. The CDR3 coding sequence is TGTGCCAGCAGCCGGGACAGGGGTGGCTATGGCTACACCTTC. This codes for CASSRDRGGYGYTF.

The V and J genes are TRBV7-9 and TRBJ1-1, with D perhaps matching TRBD1 (5 bases). The CDR3 length is 15 residues. V lost 0 bases, J lost 0 bases, and 8 bases lay in between. Germline CDR1 reads SEHNR; CDR2 reads FQNEAQ (reference sequence). CDR3 sequence (DNA): TGTGCCAGCAGCTTAGCGGAGGGGATGAACACTGAAGCTTTCTTT. Protein sequence: CASSLAEGMNTEAFF.

The chain is built from TRBV5-1 and TRBJ2-2; maybe TRBD1 (6 bases). Trimming stripped 4 bases from V and 1 base from J, with 11 bases between. The germline V gene encodes CDR1 SGHRS and CDR2 YFSETQ. The CDR3 extends over 15 amino acids. The CDR3 DNA reads TGCGCCAGCAGCCCTGGACAGAGGAACACCGGGGAGCTGTTTTTT. Protein sequence: CASSPGQRNTGELFF.

V is TRBV29-1 and J is TRBJ2-1, with TRBD2 identical over 12 bases. J was trimmed by 3 bases and V by 2 bases; bases with no gene match: 2. The CDR3 extends over 15 amino acids. Germline V gives CDR1 SQVTM, CDR2 ANQGSEA. The CDR3 here is CSVEKLAGGYNEQFF. DNA for the CDR3: TGCAGCGTTGAAAAACTAGCGGGAGGCTACAATGAGCAGTTCTTC.

This clone has only a few counts. This rearrangement joins TRBV29-1 to TRBJ2-1; 8 bases agree with TRBD2. CDR1 is SQVTM and CDR2 is ANQGSEA in the germline V gene. The CDR3 runs 14 residues. V was pared by 3 bases and J by 2 bases, with 3 bases of the junction left unmatched. The CDR3: CSVDPAGAYNEQFF. The CDR3 region has the DNA TGCAGCGTTGACCCAGCGGGGGCCTACAATGAGCAGTTCTTC.

The chain carries TRBV5-4 and TRBJ2-4; 7 nucleotides align to TRBD1. CDR3 length: 15 amino acids. Germline lookup yields CDR1 SGHNT and CDR2 YYREEE (reference sequence). V lost 2 bases to trimming and J lost 7 bases; unmatched junction nucleotides: 9. For the CDR3, the DNA is TGTGCCAGCAGCTTATACCGGGACAGTCGGAACATTCAGTACTTC. It translates to CASSLYRDSRNIQYF.

The genes are TRBV5-1 and TRBJ2-7; 10 bases map to TRBD2. The CDR3 sequence is 14 residues long. With 3 bases clipped from V and 7 bases from J, the junction kept 7 bases outside the gene matches. The germline V gene encodes CDR1 SGHRS and CDR2 YFSETQ. CDR3 coding DNA: TGCGCCAGCAGCTCTTTAGCGGGAGGCGGAGAGCAGTACTTC. It yields the protein CASSSLAGGGEQYF.

The V call is TRBV6-1, the J call TRBJ1-2; the D is unclear. V was cut by 3 bases and J by 4 bases, with 15 bases left in between. The CDR3 loop spans 15 amino acids. CDR1 is MNHNS and CDR2 is SASEGT in the germline V gene. The CDR3 coding sequence is TGTGCCAGCAGTGAGAGCAGCGGGGTGGGCTATGGCTACACCTTC. Its translation: CASSESSGVGYGYTF.

For this clone: An end of the junction does not agree with germline; a read error may underlie this. The chain employs TRBV27 and TRBJ2-2; 11 bases are shared with TRBD2. Germline V gene data show CDR1 as MNHEY and CDR2 as SMNVEV (reference sequence). The CDR3 contains 16 residues. Written as DNA, the CDR3 is TGTGTCAGCAGTCACTTGACTAGCGGGATGGTCGGGGAGCTGTTTTTT. It is translated as CVSSHLTSGMVGELFF.

This chain uses TRBV30 with TRBJ2-1; no clear D gene. The V gene's germline CDR1 is GTSNPN and CDR2 SVGIG (reference sequence). The V and J ends lost 5 bases and 2 bases respectively, with 10 bases between them. This CDR3 has 13 residues. This CDR3 is CAWDPGTYNEQFF. For the CDR3, the DNA is TGTGCCTGGGACCCTGGGACCTACAATGAGCAGTTCTTC.

V usage is TRBV25-1 and J usage is TRBJ1-5, with 7 bases that match TRBD1. After removal of 4 bases from V and 2 bases from J, the junction contained 11 bases not matched to a gene. The CDR3 runs 17 residues. CDR1 is MGHDK and CDR2 is SYGVNS in the germline V gene. CDR3 loop: CASSGTTGTTGNQPQHF. As DNA, the CDR3 is TGTGCCAGCAGTGGGACGACAGGGACGACGGGCAATCAGCCCCAGCATTTT.

The gene calls are TRBV28 and TRBJ2-5; TRBD1 aligns across 7 bases. Germline lookup yields CDR1 MDHEN and CDR2 SYDVKM. The CDR3 is 16 amino acids. Losses at the gene ends were 5 bases for V and 2 bases for J; bases not matched to a gene: 11. Here the CDR3 DNA reads TGTGCCAGCAGTACTCGGGACAGAGGGGGACAAGAGACCCAGTACTTC. This gives the protein CASSTRDRGGQETQYF.

The J gene is TRBJ2-5, the V gene TRBV5-1, with 8 nucleotides matching TRBD2. The V and J ends lost 4 bases and 3 bases, in that order; junction bases with no gene match: 5. The CDR3 covers 14 residues. The germline CDR1 and CDR2 sequences are SGHRS and YFSETQ. CDR3 coding DNA: TGCGCCAGCAGCCAAGCACTAGCGGAAGAGACCCAGTACTTC. Protein product: CASSQALAEETQYF.

This sequence joins TRBV2 and TRBJ1-2, with D possibly matching TRBD1 (6 bases). CDR1 SNHLY and CDR2 FYNNEI come from the germline V gene. V lost 4 bases, J lost 4 bases, and 16 bases lay in between. CDR3 length: 15 residues. The CDR3 is CASSVGHQATYGYTF. CDR3 sequence (DNA): TGTGCCAGCAGTGTGGGACATCAGGCAACCTATGGCTACACCTTC.

The chain has TRBV7-9 and TRBJ2-7; TRBD2 aligns across 8 bases. Germline V gene lookup returns CDR1 SEHNR and CDR2 FQNEAQ (reference sequence). This CDR3 region has 16 residues. V lost 4 bases, J lost 6 bases, and 14 bases stayed unmatched. CDR3 in amino acids: CASSSSPGLGSVEQYF. The DNA for the CDR3 is TGTGCCAGCAGCTCTTCACCGGGACTAGGATCAGTCGAGCAGTACTTC.

The chain uses TRBV19 and TRBJ1-4; D uncertain. Trimming cost V 7 bases and J 4 bases, with 10 bases left between them. This CDR3 is built from 13 residues. Germline V gene sequence: CDR1 LNHDA, CDR2 SQIVND (reference sequence). Here the CDR3 DNA reads TGTGCCAGTAATGCGGTCCATAATGAAAAACTGTTTTTT. Amino acid sequence: CASNAVHNEKLFF.

This clone was seen a few times. As DNA, the CDR3 is TGTGCCAGTACCCCAACAGGGGCTAGCAATGAGCAGTTCTTC. Its translation is CASTPTGASNEQFF. The V and J genes are TRBV19 and TRBJ2-1, with 7 bases that match TRBD1. The CDR3 covers 14 residues. Germline lookup yields CDR1 LNHDA and CDR2 SQIVND (reference sequence). Trimming cost V 7 bases and J 6 bases; bases outside gene matches: 9.